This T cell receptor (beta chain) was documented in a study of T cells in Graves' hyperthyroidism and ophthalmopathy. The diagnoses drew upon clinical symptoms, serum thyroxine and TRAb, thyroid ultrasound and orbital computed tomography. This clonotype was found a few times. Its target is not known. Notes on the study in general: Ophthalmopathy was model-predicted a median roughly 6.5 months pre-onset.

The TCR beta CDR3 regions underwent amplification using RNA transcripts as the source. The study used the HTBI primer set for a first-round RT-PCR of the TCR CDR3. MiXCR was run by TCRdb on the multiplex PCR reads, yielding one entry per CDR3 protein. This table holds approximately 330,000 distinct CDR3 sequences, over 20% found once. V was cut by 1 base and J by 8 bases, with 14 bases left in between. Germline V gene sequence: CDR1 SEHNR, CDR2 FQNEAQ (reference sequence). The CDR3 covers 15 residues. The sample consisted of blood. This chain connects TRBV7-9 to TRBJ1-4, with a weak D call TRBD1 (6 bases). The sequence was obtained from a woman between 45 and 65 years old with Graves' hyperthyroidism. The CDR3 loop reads CASSLGDTWGEKLFF. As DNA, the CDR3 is TGTGCCAGCAGCTTAGGGGACACCTGGGGAGAAAAACTGTTTTTT.